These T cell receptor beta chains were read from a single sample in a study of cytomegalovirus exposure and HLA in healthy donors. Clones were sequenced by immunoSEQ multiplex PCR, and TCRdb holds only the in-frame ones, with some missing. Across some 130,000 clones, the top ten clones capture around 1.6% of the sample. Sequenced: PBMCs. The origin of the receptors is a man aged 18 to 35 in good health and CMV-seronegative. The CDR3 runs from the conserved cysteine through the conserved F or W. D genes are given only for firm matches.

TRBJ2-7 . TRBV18 TGTGCCAGCTCACCGGGTCCAGGCATCTACGAGCAGTACTTC CASSPGPGIYEQYF
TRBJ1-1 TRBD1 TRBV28 TGTGCCAGCAGTTTATATTTCAGGGGGCCAGACACTGAAGCTTTCTTT CASSLYFRGPDTEAFF
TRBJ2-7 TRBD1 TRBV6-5 TGTGCCAGCAGCGTAACAGGGGCTCTGGGACACGAGCAGTACTTC CASSVTGALGHEQYF
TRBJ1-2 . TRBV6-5 TGTGCCAGCAGTTACGGCGGGACCCTTAACTATGGCTACACCTTC CASSYGGTLNYGYTF
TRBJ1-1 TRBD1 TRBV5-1 TGCGCCAGCAGCTCTGGGACAGGGAACACTGAAGCTTTCTTT CASSSGTGNTEAFF
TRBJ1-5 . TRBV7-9 TGTGCCAGCAGCTTCCCAAATCAGCCCCAGCATTTT CASSFPNQPQHF
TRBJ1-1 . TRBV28 TGTGCCAGCAGTGGCGGGGGGCGTAGGGGCACTGAAGCTTTCTTT CASSGGGRRGTEAFF
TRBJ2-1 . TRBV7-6 TGTGCCAGCAGCCCACCGTCCGGGACAGAGCAGTTCTTC CASSPPSGTEQFF
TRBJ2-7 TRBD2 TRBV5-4 TGTGCCAGCAGACGTGGGACTAGGGGGGACGAGCAGTACTTC CASRRGTRGDEQYF
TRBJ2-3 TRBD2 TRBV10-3 TGTGCCATCAGTGTACTAGCGGGGGGTGGAGATACGCAGTATTTT CAISVLAGGGDTQYF
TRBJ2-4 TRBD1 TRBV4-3 TGCGCCAGCAGCCAAGCTCTAGGGGGCGGGAACATTCAGTACTTC CASSQALGGGNIQYF
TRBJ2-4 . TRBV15 TGTGCCACCAGCCAGATCAAAAACATTCAGTACTTC CATSQIKNIQYF
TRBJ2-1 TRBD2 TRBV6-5 TGTGCCAGCAGTTACGGCCGGGGGGGATACAATGAGCAGTTCTTC CASSYGRGGYNEQFF
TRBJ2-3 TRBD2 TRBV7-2 TGTGCCAGCAGCAAAACCAAAGAAGGACTAGCTTCGGCAGATACGCAGTATTTT CASSKTKEGLASADTQYF
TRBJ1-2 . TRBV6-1 TGTGCCAGCAGCCCCCAGGGGTCCTCCGGCTACACCTTC CASSPQGSSGYTF
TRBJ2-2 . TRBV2 TGTGCCACCACAGACAGAACCGTCCCCACCGGGGAGCTGTTTTTT CATTDRTVPTGELFF
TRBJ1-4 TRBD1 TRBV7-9 TGTGCCAGCAGCATGGACAGGGGCTCTAATGAAAAACTGTTTTTT CASSMDRGSNEKLFF
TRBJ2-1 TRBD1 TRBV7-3 TGTGCCAGCAGCTTAACCCGGGACAGGGGGCTAAGTGAGCAGTTCTTC CASSLTRDRGLSEQFF
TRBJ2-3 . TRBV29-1 TGCAGCGTTGGTTTCGGGGGAGTTGGCACAGATACGCAGTATTTT CSVGFGGVGTDTQYF
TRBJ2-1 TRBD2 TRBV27 TGTGCCAGCAGCCCCTCTCTCGGGGGGTGGGAGCAGTTCTTC CASSPSLGGWEQFF
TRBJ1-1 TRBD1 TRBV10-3 TGTGCCATCAGCTCTAGGACAGGCGACACTGAAGCTTTCTTT CAISSRTGDTEAFF
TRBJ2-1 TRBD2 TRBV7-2 TGTGCCAGCAGCTGGCGAGGCGGGAGGTTTGGGAATGAGCAGTTCTTC CASSWRGGRFGNEQFF
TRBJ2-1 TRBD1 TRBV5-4 TGTGCCAGCAGCTTGGCCGAATTAGGGGGCGCCTCTCCGTTCTTC CASSLAELGGASPFF
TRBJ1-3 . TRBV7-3 TGTGCCAGCAGCCAGGGATCTGGAAACACCATATATTTT CASSQGSGNTIYF
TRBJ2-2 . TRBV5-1 TGCGCCAGCAGCTTGCCTCAGGGAGGTCCCGGGGAGCTGTTTTTT CASSLPQGGPGELFF
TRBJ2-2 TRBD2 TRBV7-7 TGTGCTAGCAGCCCCGCAAGTGGGAGGGGAACCGGGGAGCTGTTTTTT CASSPASGRGTGELFF
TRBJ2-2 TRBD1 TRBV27 TGTGCCAGCTCCGTTCTGAGACAGGGGAACACCGGGGAGCTGTTTTTT CASSVLRQGNTGELFF
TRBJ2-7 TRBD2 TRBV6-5 TGTGCCAGCAGTTACGGGACTAGCGGCTACGAGCAGTACTTC CASSYGTSGYEQYF
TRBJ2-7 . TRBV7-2 TGTGCCAGCAGCGGGCAGGGATACTCTCCCGAGCAGTACTTC CASSGQGYSPEQYF